A selection of T cell receptor beta chains follows, all from one sample in a study of CD8+ T cells in alopecia areata. The data were produced by immunoSEQ multiplex PCR, yet TCRdb's version contains in-frame clones alone and is incomplete. The table has 150,000 to 200,000 clones, less than 70% seen once; the top ten hold approximately 0.9%. The input for sequencing was CD4+ T cells sorted from blood, taken at week 4, from a patient treated with tofacitinib. The receptors come from a human donor with alopecia areata. The CDR3 runs from the conserved cysteine through the conserved F or W. A D gene is named only where the DNA matches it firmly. The size of a clone is reported for some rows only, either as once, few or many, or as a class for expanded clones.

j_gene | abundance | d_gene | v_gene | CDR3nt | CDR3aa
TRBJ2-7 | few | . | TRBV25-1 | TGTGCCAGCAGTGACCTTTACGAGCAGTACTTC | CASSDLYEQYF
TRBJ1-2 | . | . | TRBV29-1 | TGCAGCGTTGAAGGGGGGCCCGGAGGTTATGGCTACACCTTC | CSVEGGPGGYGYTF
TRBJ2-7 | . | . | TRBV29-1 | TGCAGCGTTGTATCCGGGGCCCACGACGAGCAGTACTTC | CSVVSGAHDEQYF
TRBJ2-1 | few | . | TRBV2 | TGTGCCAGCCTCGGGTTAGGGAGTTACAATGAGCAGTTCTTC | CASLGLGSYNEQFF
TRBJ2-7 | once | TRBD1 | TRBV30 | TGTGCCTGGGTCTGGGGACAGGGAATAGGCGAGCAGTACTTC | CAWVWGQGIGEQYF
TRBJ2-7 | . | TRBD2 | TRBV11-2 | TGTGCCAGCAGCTTCCCGACTAGCGGACACTACGAGCAGTACTTC | CASSFPTSGHYEQYF
TRBJ1-1 | few | . | TRBV19 | TGTGCCAGTAGTTATCAACATTCGAACACTGAAGCTTTCTTT | CASSYQHSNTEAFF
TRBJ1-1 | . | . | TRBV6-6 | TGTGCCAGCAGTTACGGGATCGGGGGGCGAGTTCCATTT | CASSYGIGGRVPF
TRBJ2-2 | . | . | TRBV5-1 | TGCGCCAGCAGCTTGGTCGCCGGGGAGCTGTTTTTT | CASSLVAGELFF
TRBJ1-1 | few | . | TRBV5-6 | TGTGCCAGCAGCCGGGGGCCGAACACTGAAGCTTTCTTT | CASSRGPNTEAFF
TRBJ2-6 | . | TRBD1 | TRBV29-1 | TGCAGCGTTGACTTGGGACAGGGGGCATCTGGGGCCAACGTCCTGACTTTC | CSVDLGQGASGANVLTF
TRBJ2-7 | few | TRBD2 | TRBV7-2 | TGTGCCAGCAGCTTGGGGACTAGCATGGGCGAGCAGTACTTC | CASSLGTSMGEQYF
TRBJ1-3 | . | . | TRBV6-5 | TGTGCCAGCAGTTACTCTAAGGAGGGAAACACCATATATTTT | CASSYSKEGNTIYF
TRBJ1-3 | few | . | TRBV29-1 | TGCAGCGTTGATGGCGGGGCTGGAAACACCATATATTTT | CSVDGGAGNTIYF
TRBJ1-5 | once | TRBD1 | TRBV5-1 | TGCGCCAGCAGCCCGGGACAGGGGATACAGCCCCAGCATTTT | CASSPGQGIQPQHF
TRBJ2-5 | . | . | TRBV5-4 | TGTGCCAGCAGCTTGGAAGGGGTAGGGGGAGAGACCCAGTACTTC | CASSLEGVGGETQYF
TRBJ1-2 | . | . | TRBV29-1 | TGCAGCGCGGACTATGGCTACACCTTC | CSADYGYTF
TRBJ2-2 | . | . | TRBV6-6 | TGTGCCAGCAGTGACTCATACAGTGGTCTGTTTTTT | CASSDSYSGLFF
TRBJ2-7 | . | TRBD1 | TRBV10-3 | TGTGCCATCAGTGAGCCAAGACAGGGGGCCGTGTCCGAGCAGTACTTC | CAISEPRQGAVSEQYF
TRBJ1-1 | few | TRBD1 | TRBV29-1 | TGCAGCGTTCGGACAGGGGGCACTGAAGCTTTCTTT | CSVRTGGTEAFF
TRBJ2-7 | . | TRBD1 | TRBV29-1 | TGCAGCGTCGCCGGGACAGGGGTCTACGAGCAGTACTTC | CSVAGTGVYEQYF
TRBJ2-7 | . | . | TRBV30 | TGTGCCTGGAGCTGGGCAGCCTACGAGCAGTACTTC | CAWSWAAYEQYF
TRBJ2-7 | few | TRBD2 | TRBV2 | TGTGCCAGCAGGGGGGGAACTAGCGGACCCTACGAGCAGTACTTC | CASRGGTSGPYEQYF
TRBJ2-1 | once | TRBD2 | TRBV7-9 | TGTGCCAGCAGCTTGTTGCGCGGGGGACACAATGAGCAGTTCTTC | CASSLLRGGHNEQFF
TRBJ2-5 | . | TRBD1 | TRBV5-6 | TGTGCCAGCAGCGGGGGACAGCACCAAGAGACCCAGTACTTC | CASSGGQHQETQYF
TRBJ2-3 | . | TRBD2 | TRBV4-3 | TGCGCCAGCAGCCAACTAGCGGTACACACAGATACGCAGTATTTT | CASSQLAVHTDTQYF
TRBJ2-3 | few | . | TRBV29-1 | TGCAGCGTTCCCTGGGGGGATACGCAGTATTTT | CSVPWGDTQYF
TRBJ2-5 | . | . | TRBV11-2 | TGTGCCAGCAGCTTAGAGATGCGAGAGACCCAGTACTTC | CASSLEMRETQYF
TRBJ1-1 | . | . | TRBV11-2 | TGTGCCAGCAGCCAGAAGGTTAACACTGAAGCTTTCTTT | CASSQKVNTEAFF